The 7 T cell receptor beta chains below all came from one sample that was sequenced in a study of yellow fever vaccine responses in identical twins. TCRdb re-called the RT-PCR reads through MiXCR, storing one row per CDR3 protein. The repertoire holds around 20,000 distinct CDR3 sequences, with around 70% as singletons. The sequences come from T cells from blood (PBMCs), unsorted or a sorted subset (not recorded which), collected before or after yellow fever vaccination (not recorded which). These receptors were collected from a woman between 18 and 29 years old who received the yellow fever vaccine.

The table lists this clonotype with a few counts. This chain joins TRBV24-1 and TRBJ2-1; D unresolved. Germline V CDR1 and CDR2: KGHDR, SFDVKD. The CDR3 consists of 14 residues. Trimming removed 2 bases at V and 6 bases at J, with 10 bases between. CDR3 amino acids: CATSDSLKGNEQFF. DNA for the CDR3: TGTGCCACCAGTGATTCCCTAAAAGGCAATGAGCAGTTCTTC.

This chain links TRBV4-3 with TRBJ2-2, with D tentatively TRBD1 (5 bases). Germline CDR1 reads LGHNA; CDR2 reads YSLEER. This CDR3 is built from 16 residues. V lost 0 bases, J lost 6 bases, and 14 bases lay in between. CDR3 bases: TGCGCCAGCAGCCAAGATGCCCGACAGCAACCCGGGGAGCTGTTTTTT. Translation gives CASSQDARQQPGELFF.

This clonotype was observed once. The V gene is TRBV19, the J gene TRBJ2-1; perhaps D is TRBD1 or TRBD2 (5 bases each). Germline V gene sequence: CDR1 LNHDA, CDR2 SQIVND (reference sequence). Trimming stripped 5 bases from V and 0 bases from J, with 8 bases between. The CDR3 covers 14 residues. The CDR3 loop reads CASSGGNSYNEQFF. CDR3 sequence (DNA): TGTGCCAGTAGTGGGGGAAACTCCTACAATGAGCAGTTCTTC.

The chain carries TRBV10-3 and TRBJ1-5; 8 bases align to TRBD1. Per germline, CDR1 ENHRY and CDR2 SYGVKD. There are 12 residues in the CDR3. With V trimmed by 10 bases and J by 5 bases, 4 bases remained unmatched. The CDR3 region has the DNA TGTGCCACCAGGGGGCCGGATCAGCCCCAGCATTTT. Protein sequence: CATRGPDQPQHF.

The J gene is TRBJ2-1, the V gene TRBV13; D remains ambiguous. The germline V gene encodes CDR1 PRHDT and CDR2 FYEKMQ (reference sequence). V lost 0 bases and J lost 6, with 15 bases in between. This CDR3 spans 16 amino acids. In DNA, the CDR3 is TGTGCCAGCAGCTTAGGAGTCAGGCTAGTAGGCAATGAGCAGTTCTTC. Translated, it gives CASSLGVRLVGNEQFF.

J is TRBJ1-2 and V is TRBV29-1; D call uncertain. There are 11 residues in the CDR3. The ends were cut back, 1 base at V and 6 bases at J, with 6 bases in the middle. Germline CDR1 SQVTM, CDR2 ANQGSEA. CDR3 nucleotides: TGCAGCGTTGAAGCCCGGAATGGCTACACCTTC. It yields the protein CSVEARNGYTF.

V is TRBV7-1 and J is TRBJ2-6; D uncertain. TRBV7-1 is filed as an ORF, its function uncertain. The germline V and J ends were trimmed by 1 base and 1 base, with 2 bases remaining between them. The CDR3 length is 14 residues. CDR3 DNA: TGTGCCAGCAGCTCAGTATCTGGGGCCAACGTCCTGACTTTC. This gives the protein CASSSVSGANVLTF.